Presented here are 20 T cell receptor beta chains from one specimen sequenced in a study of T-cell memory formation after mild COVID-19. TCRdb reprocessed the 5' RACE reads via MiXCR and lists one record per CDR3 protein. The table includes 470,000 or so distinct CDR3 sequences, about 23% detected once. Sample: PBMCs or a T cell subset sorted from them (not recorded which). Every receptor here comes from an adult woman who had mild COVID-19 (a few samples of this study predate the infection). Cell type and time point are not known.

Many counts were recorded for this clonotype. The V gene is TRBV7-2, the J gene TRBJ2-7, with 12 bases matching TRBD2. V shed 1 base, J shed 6 bases, and the junction held 7 bases outside the gene matches. This CDR3 comprises 16 residues. Germline loops: CDR1 SGHTA, CDR2 FQGNSA. CDR3 in DNA: TGTGCCAGCAGCTTAGTCGGGCTAGCGGGAGGGCCCGAGCAGTACTTC. Amino acids: CASSLVGLAGGPEQYF.

In this sample, this clonotype turned up many times. The CDR3 spells CASSRSGTGGDTQYF. CDR3 DNA: TGTGCCAGCAGCAGATCCGGGACCGGGGGAGATACGCAGTATTTT. The rearrangement uses TRBV7-9 and TRBJ2-3; possibly TRBD2 for D (6 bases). The CDR3 has 15 amino acids. The ends were cut back, 5 bases at V and 5 bases at J, with 17 bases in the middle. Per the germline V gene, CDR1 is SEHNR and CDR2 is FQNEAQ (reference sequence).

The V call is TRBV4-3, the J call TRBJ2-1; D remains unclear. Between the trimmed V and J ends, which lost 0 bases and 12 bases, there was a span of 15 bases. This CDR3 is built from 14 residues. From germline, CDR1 is LGHNA and CDR2 YSLEER. The CDR3 sequence is CASSQEHSGRMQFF. In DNA, the CDR3 is TGCGCCAGCAGCCAAGAGCACTCCGGACGGATGCAGTTCTTC.

This clonotype was picked up one time. The rearrangement joins TRBV7-2 to TRBJ1-2; D gene ambiguous. The CDR3 loop spans 13 amino acids. Germline V gene data show CDR1 as SGHTA and CDR2 as FQGNSA. V shed 4 bases and J shed 5 bases, with 11 bases lying between them. The CDR3 coding sequence is TGTGCCAGCAGCTACGACGGGATTTATGGCTACACCTTC. Its translation: CASSYDGIYGYTF.

The chain combines TRBV5-5 with TRBJ2-1; 13 bases agree with TRBD2. This CDR3 is built from 18 residues. Germline lookup yields CDR1 SGHKS and CDR2 YYEKEE (reference sequence). Unmatched junction bases numbered 8, after V lost 4 bases and J lost 1 base. The CDR3 nucleotides read TGTGCCAGCAGCCGACCCCGACTAGCGGGAGGTTCCTACAATGAGCAGTTCTTC. It codes for CASSRPRLAGGSYNEQFF.

The chain recombines TRBV18 with TRBJ1-1, with D perhaps TRBD1 (5 bases). CDR1 and CDR2 from the germline V gene are KGHSH and LQKENI. With 2 bases removed from V and 6 bases from J, the gap between germline ends came to 10 bases. This CDR3 contains 13 residues. The chain's CDR3 is CASSPTTEAEAFF. DNA for the CDR3: TGTGCCAGCTCACCAACGACAGAAGCTGAAGCTTTCTTT. Together with reference TRBV18 and TRBJ1-1, the CDR3 gives the full variable domain: NAGVMQNPRHLVRRRGQEARLRCSPMKGHSHVYWYRQLPEEGLKFMVYLQKENIIDESGMPKERFSAEFPKEGPSILRIQQVVRGDSAAYFCASSPTTEAEAFFGQGTRLTVV.

The rearrangement joins TRBV19 to TRBJ1-2; 10 bases line up with TRBD1. This CDR3 comprises 16 residues. In germline, CDR1 is LNHDA, CDR2 SQIVND (reference sequence). After removal of 1 base from V and 3 bases from J, the junction contained 5 bases not matched to a gene. The CDR3: CASSIARTGGHYGYTF. The CDR3 DNA is TGTGCCAGTAGTATAGCCCGGACAGGGGGTCACTATGGCTACACCTTC.

The chain recombines TRBV9 with TRBJ1-2; unclear D gene. Trimming cost V 0 bases and J 7 bases, with 16 bases left between them. The CDR3 covers 15 residues. Per germline, CDR1 SGDLS and CDR2 YYNGEE. CDR3 residues: CASSVGKGVRSGYTF. The CDR3 DNA reads as TGTGCCAGCAGCGTAGGGAAGGGAGTTCGTAGTGGCTACACCTTC.

This clonotype occurred a few times. The V call is TRBV12-3 or TRBV12-4, the J call TRBJ2-3; 9 bases match TRBD1. Trimming at V came to 5 bases and at J to 5 bases, leaving 8 bases not matched to a gene. This CDR3 is built from 15 residues. This CDR3 is CASSPRTGVLDTQYF. The CDR3 region has the DNA TGTGCCAGCAGTCCAAGGACAGGGGTTTTAGATACGCAGTATTTT.

This chain joins TRBV7-3 and TRBJ2-1, with 10 positions matching TRBD1. Germline lookup yields CDR1 SGHTA and CDR2 FQGTGA. The CDR3 has 15 amino acids. With V trimmed by 5 bases and J by 6 bases, 7 bases remained unmatched. DNA of the CDR3: TGTGCCAGCAGCCCCCGGACAGGGGGGTTCAATGAGCAGTTCTTC. Amino acids: CASSPRTGGFNEQFF.

V gene TRBV20-1 combines with J gene TRBJ2-7; D gene ambiguous. The V and J ends lost 0 bases and 0 bases respectively, with 12 bases between them. CDR3 length: 15 amino acids. Germline loops: CDR1 DFQATT, CDR2 SNEGSKA (reference sequence). The CDR3 coding sequence is TGCAGTGCTAGAGATCATGGGCAGTTCTCCTACGAGCAGTACTTC. The encoded protein is CSARDHGQFSYEQYF.

The rearrangement joins TRBV7-2 to TRBJ1-1; D might be TRBD1 (6 bases). Germline V gives CDR1 SGHTA, CDR2 FQGNSA. The CDR3 spans 14 residues. V dropped 4 bases and J dropped 1 base, with 10 bases sitting between them. DNA for the CDR3: TGTGCCAGCAGCTACCGGACAGAGAACACTGAAGCTTTCTTT. Protein: CASSYRTENTEAFF. Based on the CDR3 plus reference TRBV7-2 and TRBJ1-1, the full variable domain is GAGVSQSPSNKVTEKGKDVELRCDPISGHTALYWYRQSLGQGLEFLIYFQGNSAPDKSGLPSDRFSAERTGGSVSTLTIQRTQQEDSAVYLCASSYRTENTEAFFGQGTRLTVV.

The gene calls are TRBV6-2 or TRBV6-3 and TRBJ1-1, with TRBD1 matching over 8 bases. This CDR3 comprises 14 residues. Germline V lookup: CDR1 MNHEY, CDR2 SVGEGT. V lost 2 bases, J lost 4 bases, and 3 bases stayed unmatched. The CDR3 loop reads CASSYGQGPTEAFF. DNA of the CDR3: TGTGCCAGCAGTTACGGACAGGGACCCACTGAAGCTTTCTTT.

The chain has TRBV12-3 or TRBV12-4 and TRBJ2-1; perhaps TRBD1 as D (6 bases). V lost 3 bases and J lost 5, with 17 bases in between. The CDR3 runs 16 residues. CDR3 nucleotide sequence: TGTGCCAGCAGTTTTGGGGGCAGGGGCGAAGACAATGAGCAGTTCTTC. Translating it yields CASSFGGRGEDNEQFF.

This clonotype was counted between two and nine times. The V gene is TRBV5-4, the J gene TRBJ2-6; D is uncertain. The V and J ends lost 0 bases and 0 bases respectively, with 7 bases between them. Germline CDR1 SGHNT, CDR2 YYREEE (reference sequence). The CDR3 loop spans 16 amino acids. The CDR3 is CASSLGLYSGANVLTF. Written as DNA, the CDR3 is TGTGCCAGCAGCTTGGGCCTATACTCTGGGGCCAACGTCCTGACTTTC.

This chain connects TRBV5-1 to TRBJ1-6; 11 bases fit TRBD1. V was pared by 0 bases and J by 9 bases, with 5 bases of the junction left unmatched. The CDR3 loop spans 16 amino acids. The germline gives CDR1 SGHRS, CDR2 YFSETQ. In DNA form, the CDR3 reads TGCGCCAGCAGCTTGGAAGGACAGGGGGCTTTTTCACCCCTCCACTTT. This gives the protein CASSLEGQGAFSPLHF.

This clonotype was picked up a small number of times. V is TRBV29-1 and J is TRBJ2-1, with D perhaps matching TRBD2 (6 bases). V gave up 8 bases and J gave up 5 bases, with 19 bases separating them. The germline CDR1 and CDR2 sequences are SQVTM and ANQGSEA. The CDR3 has 14 amino acids. CDR3 loop: CSHGGPQVDNEQFF. In DNA form, the CDR3 reads TGCAGCCATGGAGGGCCACAGGTAGACAATGAGCAGTTCTTC.

This clonotype occurred once. This sequence joins TRBV6-5 and TRBJ2-1, with 10 nucleotides matching TRBD1. Germline values: CDR1 MNHEY, CDR2 SVGAGI. The CDR3 length is 14 residues. V shed 6 bases, J shed 9 bases, and the junction held 8 bases outside the gene matches. The CDR3 sequence is CASSHGTGAGEQFF. In nucleotides, the CDR3 is TGTGCCAGCAGCCACGGGACAGGGGCTGGTGAGCAGTTCTTC.

This sequence joins TRBV30 and TRBJ1-2; possibly TRBD1 for D (6 bases). The CDR3 has 15 amino acids. The germline V gene has CDR1 GTSNPN and CDR2 SVGIG (reference sequence). Trimming cost V 5 bases and J 3 bases, with 19 bases left between them. The CDR3 DNA reads TGTGCCTGGCGGCCCAGGGGAGGGGTGGACTATGGCTACACCTTC. Translated, it gives CAWRPRGGVDYGYTF.

In its sample, this clonotype was seen many times. The rearrangement uses TRBV5-1 and TRBJ2-5, with 7 bases matching TRBD1. V shed 4 bases and J 2 bases; nucleotides not matched to a gene: 8. This CDR3 spans 15 amino acids. Germline V CDR1 and CDR2: SGHRS, YFSETQ. The CDR3 nucleotides read TGCGCCAGCAGCAAGTCGGACAGGAGTCAAGAGACCCAGTACTTC. Its protein is CASSKSDRSQETQYF.